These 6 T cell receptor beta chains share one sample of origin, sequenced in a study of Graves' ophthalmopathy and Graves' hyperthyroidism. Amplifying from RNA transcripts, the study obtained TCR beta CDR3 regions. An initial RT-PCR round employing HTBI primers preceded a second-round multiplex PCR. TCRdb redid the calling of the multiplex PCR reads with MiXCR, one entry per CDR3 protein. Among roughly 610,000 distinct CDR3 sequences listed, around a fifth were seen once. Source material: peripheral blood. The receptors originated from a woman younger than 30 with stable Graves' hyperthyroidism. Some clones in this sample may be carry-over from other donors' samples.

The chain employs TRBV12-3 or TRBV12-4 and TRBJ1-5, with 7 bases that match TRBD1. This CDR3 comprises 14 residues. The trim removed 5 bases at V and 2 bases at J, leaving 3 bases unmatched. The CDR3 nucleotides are TGTGCCAGCAGTCCGGGACAGCGCAATCAGCCCCAGCATTTT. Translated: CASSPGQRNQPQHF.

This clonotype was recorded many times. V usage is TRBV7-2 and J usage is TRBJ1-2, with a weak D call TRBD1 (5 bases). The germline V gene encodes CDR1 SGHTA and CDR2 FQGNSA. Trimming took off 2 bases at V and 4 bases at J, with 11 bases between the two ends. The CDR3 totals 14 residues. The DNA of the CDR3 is TGTGCCAGCAGCTTAAGACCCCAGGGCTATGGCTACACCTTC. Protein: CASSLRPQGYGYTF.

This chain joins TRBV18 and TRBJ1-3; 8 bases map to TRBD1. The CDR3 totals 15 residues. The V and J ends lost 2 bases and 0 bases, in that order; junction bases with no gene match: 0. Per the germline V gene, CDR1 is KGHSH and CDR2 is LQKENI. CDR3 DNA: TGTGCCAGCTCACCAGGACAGGGCTCTGGAAACACCATATATTTT. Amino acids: CASSPGQGSGNTIYF. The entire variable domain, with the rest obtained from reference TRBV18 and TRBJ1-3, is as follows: NAGVMQNPRHLVRRRGQEARLRCSPMKGHSHVYWYRQLPEEGLKFMVYLQKENIIDESGMPKERFSAEFPKEGPSILRIQQVVRGDSAAYFCASSPGQGSGNTIYFGEGSWLTVV.

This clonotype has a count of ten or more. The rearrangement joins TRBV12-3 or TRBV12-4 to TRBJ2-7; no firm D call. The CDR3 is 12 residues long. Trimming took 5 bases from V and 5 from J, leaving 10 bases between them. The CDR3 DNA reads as TGTGCCAGCAGTGCTCCAGGAAACGAGCAGTACTTC. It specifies CASSAPGNEQYF.

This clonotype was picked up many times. CDR3 residues: CASSSLKRGPREQYF. CDR3 in DNA: TGTGCCAGCAGCTCTTTAAAGCGGGGCCCTAGGGAGCAGTACTTC. The chain uses TRBV11-2 and TRBJ2-7; 7 nucleotides agree with TRBD2. V lost 4 bases and J lost 7; bases outside the gene matches: 13. CDR1 is SGHAT, CDR2 FQNNGV, per germline. The CDR3 consists of 15 residues.

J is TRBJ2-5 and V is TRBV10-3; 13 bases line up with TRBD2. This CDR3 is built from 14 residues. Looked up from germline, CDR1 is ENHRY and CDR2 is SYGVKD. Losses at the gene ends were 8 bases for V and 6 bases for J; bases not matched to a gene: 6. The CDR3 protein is CAIGGGLAGQTQYF. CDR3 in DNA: TGTGCCATCGGGGGGGGACTAGCGGGGCAGACCCAGTACTTC.